The rows below give T cell receptor beta chains drawn from one sample of a study of cytomegalovirus exposure and HLA in healthy donors. Assay used: immunoSEQ multiplex PCR; TCRdb lists only in-frame clones, some missing. The sample includes under 200,000 clones, just under 90% seen only once; the top ten take 10% to 13%. The source material was PBMCs. These receptors were taken from a woman between 18 and 29 years old in good health and CMV-seropositive. Each CDR3 is given without its conserved first and last residue. Fields, in order: V gene, CDR3 protein.

V gene: TRBV30
CDR3 protein: AWNFRGSHTEAF

V gene: TRBV25-1
CDR3 protein: ASSEDRDTGELF

V gene: TRBV27
CDR3 protein: ASTPGDSQETQY

V gene: TRBV7-2
CDR3 protein: ASSPGGNEQY

V gene: TRBV11-2
CDR3 protein: ASSLIVADNEQF

V gene: TRBV5-1
CDR3 protein: ASSPDAGTGSSNTIY

V gene: TRBV6-6
CDR3 protein: ATWAGRTGELF

V gene: TRBV28
CDR3 protein: ASSEFRTMGETQY

V gene: TRBV30
CDR3 protein: AWSKPTVNGYT

V gene: TRBV11-3
CDR3 protein: ASSLGVGTGFTDTQY

V gene: TRBV27
CDR3 protein: ASRTGTDTQY

V gene: TRBV4-1
CDR3 protein: ASSLEGLQETQY

V gene: TRBV7-2
CDR3 protein: ASSPRTSGRAEQY

V gene: TRBV14
CDR3 protein: ASSQDKFAGASEQY

V gene: TRBV7-8
CDR3 protein: ASSSGLAVGEQY

V gene: TRBV7-9
CDR3 protein: ASSVGTSGYEQY

V gene: TRBV11-3
CDR3 protein: ASSLGRFAGVGTYEQY

V gene: TRBV4-2
CDR3 protein: ASSQDWGTGNTEAF

V gene: TRBV6-4
CDR3 protein: ASSAASGRAAEQY

V gene: TRBV7-9
CDR3 protein: ASSLAPGVVYEQY

V gene: TRBV29-1
CDR3 protein: SVDGLAGVYEQY

V gene: TRBV11-2
CDR3 protein: ASSFGTSGIGVLT

V gene: TRBV7-8
CDR3 protein: ASSLFQGGINTGELF

V gene: TRBV6-1
CDR3 protein: ASRRQGVDYEQY

V gene: TRBV4-1
CDR3 protein: ASSQAAGEQY

V gene: TRBV4-2
CDR3 protein: ASSQGLVGDTQY

V gene: TRBV11-2
CDR3 protein: ASSWLRDRGPGANVLT

V gene: TRBV7-2
CDR3 protein: ASSLGVSGGATSKQF

V gene: TRBV5-1
CDR3 protein: ASSWEWNTEAF

V gene: TRBV5-1
CDR3 protein: ASSLLGAGGYT

V gene: TRBV20-1
CDR3 protein: SASTEDIQY

V gene: TRBV5-1
CDR3 protein: ASSLGIQGWGYT

V gene: TRBV4-2
CDR3 protein: ASSQPANGQGMPEAF

V gene: TRBV5-1
CDR3 protein: ASSWSGSNTEAF

V gene: TRBV18
CDR3 protein: ASSLRQESSGANVLT

V gene: TRBV5-4
CDR3 protein: ASSLPRQGDGYT

V gene: TRBV4-2
CDR3 protein: ASSLTSAGELF

V gene: TRBV4-1
CDR3 protein: ASSQGTGDGYT

V gene: TRBV29-1
CDR3 protein: SVTKSAGFQETQY

V gene: TRBV10-1
CDR3 protein: ASRSGTGSNEQF

V gene: TRBV27
CDR3 protein: ASKGWAPSTDTQY

V gene: TRBV2
CDR3 protein: ASTDRTSGRDEQF

V gene: TRBV9
CDR3 protein: ASRDETEIKKAF

V gene: TRBV30
CDR3 protein: AWSVLWQGKETQY

V gene: TRBV11-3
CDR3 protein: ASSPEGAGGPGTGELF

V gene: TRBV5-8
CDR3 protein: ASSLAGGEYQETQY

V gene: TRBV25-1
CDR3 protein: ASSEEGGLGEQY

V gene: TRBV5-5
CDR3 protein: ASSLGLSKNIQY

V gene: TRBV19
CDR3 protein: ASSIDRAGNTIY